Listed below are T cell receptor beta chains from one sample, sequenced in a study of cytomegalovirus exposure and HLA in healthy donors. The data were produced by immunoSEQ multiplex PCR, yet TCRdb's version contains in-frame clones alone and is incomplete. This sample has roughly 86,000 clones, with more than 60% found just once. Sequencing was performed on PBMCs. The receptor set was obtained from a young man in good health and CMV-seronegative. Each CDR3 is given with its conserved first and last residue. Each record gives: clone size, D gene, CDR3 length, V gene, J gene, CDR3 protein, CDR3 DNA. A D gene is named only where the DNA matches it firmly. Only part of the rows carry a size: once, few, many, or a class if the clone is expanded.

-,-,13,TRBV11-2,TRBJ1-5,CASSPNSRQPQHF,TGTGCCAGCAGCCCCAATAGTCGGCAGCCCCAGCATTTT
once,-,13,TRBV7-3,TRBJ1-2,CASSLGRADGYTF,TGTGCCAGCAGCCTTGGGAGGGCTGATGGCTACACCTTC
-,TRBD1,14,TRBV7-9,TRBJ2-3,CASSSTGGDDTQYF,TGTGCCAGCAGCTCCACAGGGGGCGATGATACGCAGTATTTT
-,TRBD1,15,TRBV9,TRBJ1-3,CASSPQGTSGNTIYF,TGTGCCAGCAGTCCACAGGGGACCTCTGGAAACACCATATATTTT
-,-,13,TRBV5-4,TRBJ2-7,CASSVPGPFEQYF,TGTGCCAGCAGCGTCCCGGGTCCCTTCGAGCAGTACTTC
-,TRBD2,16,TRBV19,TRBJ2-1,CASSTLSGGPYNEQFF,TGTGCCAGTAGTACTTTAAGCGGGGGGCCGTACAATGAGCAGTTCTTC
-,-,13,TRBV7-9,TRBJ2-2,CASSSTETGELFF,TGTGCCAGCAGTTCTACAGAAACCGGGGAGCTGTTTTTT
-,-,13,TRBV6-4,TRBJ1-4,CASSVVRGEKLFF,TGTGCCAGCAGTGTAGTGCGAGGAGAAAAACTGTTTTTT
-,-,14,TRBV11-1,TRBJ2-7,CASSFSPGSYEQYF,TGTGCCAGCAGCTTTTCCCCAGGCTCCTACGAGCAGTACTTC
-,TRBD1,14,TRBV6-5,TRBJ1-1,CASSYGQVNTEAFF,TGTGCCAGCAGTTACGGACAGGTGAACACTGAAGCTTTCTTT
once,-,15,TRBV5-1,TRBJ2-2,CASSLTSSGAGELFF,TGCGCCAGCAGCTTGACCTCCTCCGGGGCCGGGGAGCTGTTTTTT
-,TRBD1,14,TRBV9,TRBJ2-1,CASSGGDSYNEQFF,TGTGCCAGCAGCGGTGGGGACAGCTACAATGAGCAGTTCTTC
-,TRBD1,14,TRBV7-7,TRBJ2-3,CASSPGGRTDTQYF,TGTGCTAGCAGCCCAGGGGGACGCACAGATACGCAGTATTTT
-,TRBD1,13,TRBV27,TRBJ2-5,CASSNQGTGDQYF,TGTGCCAGCAGTAACCAGGGGACAGGGGACCAGTACTTC
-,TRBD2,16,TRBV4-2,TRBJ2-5,CASSQSGVAGKETQYF,TGTGCCAGCAGCCAAAGTGGGGTAGCGGGAAAAGAGACCCAGTACTTC
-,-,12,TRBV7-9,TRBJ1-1,CASSPRGERAFF,TGTGCCAGCAGCCCCAGGGGCGAAAGGGCTTTCTTT
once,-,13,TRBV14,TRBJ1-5,CASSQERDQPQHF,TGTGCCAGCAGCCAAGAGCGGGATCAGCCCCAGCATTTT
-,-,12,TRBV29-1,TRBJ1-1,CSVGPTDTEAFF,TGCAGCGTTGGGCCAACCGACACTGAAGCTTTCTTT
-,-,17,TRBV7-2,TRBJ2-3,CASSSPDSQRIADTQYF,TGTGCCAGCAGCAGCCCGGACTCTCAGCGTATCGCAGATACGCAGTATTTT
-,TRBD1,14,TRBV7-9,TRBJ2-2,CASSPGQVAGELFF,TGTGCCAGCAGCCCCGGACAGGTAGCCGGGGAGCTGTTTTTT
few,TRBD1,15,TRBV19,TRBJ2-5,CASSSPGTGGETQYF,TGTGCCAGTAGTTCCCCCGGGACAGGGGGCGAGACCCAGTACTTC
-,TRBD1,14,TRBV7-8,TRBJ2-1,CASSRTGNYNEQFF,TGTGCCAGCAGTCGGACAGGGAACTACAATGAGCAGTTCTTC
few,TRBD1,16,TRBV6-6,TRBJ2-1,CASSHSDRGGSDEQFF,TGTGCCAGCAGTCACTCGGACAGGGGAGGGTCGGATGAGCAGTTCTTC
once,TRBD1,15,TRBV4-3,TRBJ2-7,CASSQGPRGTYEQYF,TGCGCCAGCAGCCAAGGCCCCAGGGGGACCTACGAGCAGTACTTC
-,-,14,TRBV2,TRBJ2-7,CASKADPGVYEQYF,TGTGCCAGCAAGGCGGACCCAGGGGTTTACGAGCAGTACTTC
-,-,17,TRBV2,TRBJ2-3,CASSDRGTPPNTDTQYF,TGTGCCAGCAGTGACCGGGGGACGCCTCCAAACACAGATACGCAGTATTTT
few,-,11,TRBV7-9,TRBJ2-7,CASSEAYEQYF,TGTGCCAGCAGCGAAGCCTACGAGCAGTACTTC
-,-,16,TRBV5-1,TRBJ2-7,CASSLALGAGYYEQYF,TGCGCCAGCAGCTTGGCCCTGGGGGCAGGGTACTACGAGCAGTACTTC
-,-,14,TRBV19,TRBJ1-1,CASIFEVGNTEAFF,TGTGCCAGTATCTTTGAGGTGGGGAACACTGAAGCTTTCTTT
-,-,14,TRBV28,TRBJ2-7,CAIDVAPRAIEQYF,TGTGCCATCGATGTGGCCCCTCGAGCGATCGAGCAGTACTTC
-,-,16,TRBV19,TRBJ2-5,CASSIQSAGLGETQYF,TGTGCCAGTAGTATCCAGTCCGCGGGATTAGGGGAGACCCAGTACTTC
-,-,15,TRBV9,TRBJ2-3,CASSVDPLSTDTQYF,TGTGCCAGCAGCGTAGATCCCCTTAGCACAGATACGCAGTATTTT
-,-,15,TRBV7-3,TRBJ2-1,CASSKDGRTYNEQFF,TGTGCCAGCAGCAAGGACGGGAGAACCTACAATGAGCAGTTCTTC
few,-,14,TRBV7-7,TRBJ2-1,CASSLGRGSNEQFF,TGTGCTAGCAGCTTAGGAAGGGGCTCCAATGAGCAGTTCTTC
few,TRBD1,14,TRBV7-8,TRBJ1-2,CASSSTGQGYGYTF,TGTGCCAGCAGCTCTACGGGACAGGGGTATGGCTACACCTTC
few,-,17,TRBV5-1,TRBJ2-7,CASSPGGGGSADYEQYF,TGCGCCAGCAGCCCTGGGGGGGGCGGGAGTGCCGACTACGAGCAGTACTTC
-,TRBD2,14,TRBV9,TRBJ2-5,CASSVQAGGETQYF,TGTGCCAGCAGCGTACAAGCGGGAGGGGAGACCCAGTACTTC
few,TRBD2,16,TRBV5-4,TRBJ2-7,CASSLGGTRMIYEQYF,TGTGCCAGCAGCTTGGGGGGGACTAGGATGATCTACGAGCAGTACTTC
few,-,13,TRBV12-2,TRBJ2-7,CASPPTGRHEQYF,TGTGCAAGTCCACCGACAGGGCGTCACGAGCAGTACTTC
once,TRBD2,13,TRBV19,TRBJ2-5,CASSEGGRETQYF,TGTGCCAGTAGTGAGGGAGGGAGGGAGACCCAGTACTTC
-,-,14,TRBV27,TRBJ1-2,CASSFREGMEGYTF,TGTGCCAGCAGTTTTCGGGAGGGTATGGAGGGCTACACCTTC
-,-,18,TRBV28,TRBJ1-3,CASSSRRVWVSSGNTIYF,TGTGCCAGCAGTTCCAGGCGAGTCTGGGTGAGCTCTGGAAACACCATATATTTT
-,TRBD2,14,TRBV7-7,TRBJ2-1,CASSSGLATNEQFF,TGTGCTAGCAGCTCTGGACTAGCAACCAATGAGCAGTTCTTC
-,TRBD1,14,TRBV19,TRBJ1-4,CASSMGQGDEKLFF,TGTGCCAGTAGTATGGGACAGGGTGATGAAAAACTGTTTTTT
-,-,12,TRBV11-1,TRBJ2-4,CASSLPRGIQYF,TGTGCCAGCAGCCTCCCCCGGGGCATTCAGTACTTC
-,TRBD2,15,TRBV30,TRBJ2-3,CAWSRGLAGEDTQYF,TGTGCCTGGAGTCGGGGACTAGCGGGAGAGGATACGCAGTATTTT
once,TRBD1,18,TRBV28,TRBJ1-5,CASKAGTGGFYSNQPQHF,TGTGCCAGCAAAGCCGGGACAGGGGGTTTCTATAGCAATCAGCCCCAGCATTTT
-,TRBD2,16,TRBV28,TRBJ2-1,CASSTFSSGRSYEQFF,TGTGCCAGCAGTACATTCTCTAGCGGGAGATCCTATGAGCAGTTCTTC
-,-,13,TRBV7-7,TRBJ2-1,CASSLAEGDEQFF,TGTGCTAGCAGCTTAGCGGAAGGAGATGAGCAGTTCTTC
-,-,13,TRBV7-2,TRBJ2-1,CASSLGRHNEQFF,TGTGCCAGCAGCTTAGGGCGGCACAATGAGCAGTTCTTC
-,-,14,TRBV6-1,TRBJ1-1,CASSYASMNTEAFF,TGTGCCAGCAGCTATGCCTCCATGAACACTGAAGCTTTCTTT
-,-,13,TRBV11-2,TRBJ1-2,CASSGQQGNGYTF,TGTGCCAGCAGTGGCCAACAGGGAAATGGCTACACCTTC
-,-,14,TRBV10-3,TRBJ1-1,CAISESYRDTEAFF,TGTGCCATCAGTGAGTCCTACCGGGACACTGAAGCTTTCTTT
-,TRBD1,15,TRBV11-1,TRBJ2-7,CASSRTGQGSHEQYF,TGTGCCAGCAGCCGGACGGGACAGGGGAGCCACGAGCAGTACTTC